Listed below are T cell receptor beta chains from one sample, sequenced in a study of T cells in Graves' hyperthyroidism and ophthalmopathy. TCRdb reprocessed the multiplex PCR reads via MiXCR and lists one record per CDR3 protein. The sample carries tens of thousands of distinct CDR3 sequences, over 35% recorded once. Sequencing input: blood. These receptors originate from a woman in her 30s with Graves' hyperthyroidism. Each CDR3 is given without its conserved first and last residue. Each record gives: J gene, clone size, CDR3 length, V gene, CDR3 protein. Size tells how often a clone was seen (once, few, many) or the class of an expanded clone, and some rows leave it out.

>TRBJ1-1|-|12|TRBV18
ASSPRGGLTEAF
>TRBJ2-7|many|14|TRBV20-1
SAIPPVAGVPYEQY
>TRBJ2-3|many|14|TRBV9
ASSVVGELNTDTQY
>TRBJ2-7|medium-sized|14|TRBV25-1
ASSEYLGYGAYEQY
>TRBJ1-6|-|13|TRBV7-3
ASSFKSSYNSPLH
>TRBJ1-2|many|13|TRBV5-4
ASSLAIAGFYGYT
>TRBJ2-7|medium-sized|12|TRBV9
ASARDTVAYEQY
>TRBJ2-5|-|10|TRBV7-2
ASSSNTETQY
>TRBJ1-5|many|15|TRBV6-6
ASTPGQGAGGNQPQH
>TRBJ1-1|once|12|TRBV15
AISRLLGGTGAF
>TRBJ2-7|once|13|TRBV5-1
ASSTGQGEWKEQY
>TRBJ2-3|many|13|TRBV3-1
ASSQDPGYTDTQY
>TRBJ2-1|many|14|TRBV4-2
ASSQVAWTSGNEQF
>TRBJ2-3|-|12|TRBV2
ASSGNAQADTQY
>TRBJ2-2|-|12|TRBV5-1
ATGGLAVTGELF
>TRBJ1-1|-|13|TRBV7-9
ASSFFSGKNTEAF
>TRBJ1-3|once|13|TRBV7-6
ASSLNRDSTNTIY
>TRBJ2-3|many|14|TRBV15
ATSRTYQGRTDTQY
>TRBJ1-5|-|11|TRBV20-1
SANKGEVETQH
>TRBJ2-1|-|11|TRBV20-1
SARGTVYNEQF
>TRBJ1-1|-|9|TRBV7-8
ASSLGGEAF
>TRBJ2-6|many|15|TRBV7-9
ASSLDRSGAGANVLT
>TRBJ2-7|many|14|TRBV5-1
ASSWGPKGRSYEQY
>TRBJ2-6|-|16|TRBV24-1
ATSDPGTGGAGANVLT
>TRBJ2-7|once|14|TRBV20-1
SAQGLAGGPSYEQY
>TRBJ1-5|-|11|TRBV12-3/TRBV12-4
ASSAAGFQPQH
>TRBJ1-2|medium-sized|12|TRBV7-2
ASSLVELGVGYT
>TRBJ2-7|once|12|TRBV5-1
ASSSEWRSYEQY
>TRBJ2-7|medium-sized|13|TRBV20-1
SARDQGRGAYEQY
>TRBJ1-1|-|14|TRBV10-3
AMYLCASQGGTEAF
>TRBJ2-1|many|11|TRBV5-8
ASTRSVYNEQF
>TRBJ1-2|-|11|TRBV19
ASSIGPGYGYT
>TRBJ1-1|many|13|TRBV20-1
SARGRRRGNTEAF
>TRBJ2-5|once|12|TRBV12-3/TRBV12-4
ASSLVPSGETQY
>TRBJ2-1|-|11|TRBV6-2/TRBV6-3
ASSYGGNNEQF
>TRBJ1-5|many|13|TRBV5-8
ATQDRQYSNQPQH
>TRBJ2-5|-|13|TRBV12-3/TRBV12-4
ASSLGQGSLETQY
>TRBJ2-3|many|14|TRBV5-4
ASSSPEGIYTDTQY
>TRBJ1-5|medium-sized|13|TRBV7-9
ASSLDTIGNQPQH
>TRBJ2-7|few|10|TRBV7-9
ASSLAEYEQY
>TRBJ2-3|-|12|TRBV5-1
ASSFSSRTDTQY
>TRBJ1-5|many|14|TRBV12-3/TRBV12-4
ASSPRATGDNQPQH
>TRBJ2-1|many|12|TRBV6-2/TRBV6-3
ASTRPFGGNEQF
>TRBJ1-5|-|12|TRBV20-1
SARASTDNQPQH
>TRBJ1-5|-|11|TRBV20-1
SARSGGLETQH
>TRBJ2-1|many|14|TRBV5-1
ASSRGVAGGMSEQF
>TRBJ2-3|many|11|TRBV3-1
ASSHHNRDTQY
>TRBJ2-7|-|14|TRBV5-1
ASSLGSGRAGGEQY
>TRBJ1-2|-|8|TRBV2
ASRGPGYT
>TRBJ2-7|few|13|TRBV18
ASSPQTSTPYEQY